These T cell receptor beta chains were read from a single sample in a study of cytomegalovirus exposure and HLA in healthy donors. Repertoires were generated with immunoSEQ multiplex PCR, while TCRdb's copy carries only in-frame clones and drops some. Among a few hundred thousand clones listed, roughly 75% were seen once. Sequenced: PBMCs. The source of these receptors is a woman aged 30 to 39 in good health and CMV-seronegative. The CDR3 runs from the conserved cysteine through the conserved F or W. The order of the fields is J gene, D gene, V gene, clone size, CDR3 DNA, CDR3 protein. D genes are given only for firm matches. Expanded clones are given a class, and other clones once, few, many or no size at all.

>TRBJ1-2|TRBD1|TRBV30|-
TGTGCCTGGAGACAGGGGGCGCATGGCTACACCTTC
CAWRQGAHGYTF
>TRBJ2-1|-|TRBV4-1|-
TGCGCCAGCAGCCAAGTATGGCAGGGATTGATCAATGAGCAGTTCTTC
CASSQVWQGLINEQFF
>TRBJ1-2|-|TRBV19|-
TGTGCCAGTAGTATAGAGGCAGGGAGGTATGGCTACACCTTC
CASSIEAGRYGYTF
>TRBJ2-1|TRBD1|TRBV5-1|-
TGCGCCAGCAGCCCAAGACAGGGCGGCTCCTACAATGAGCAGTTCTTC
CASSPRQGGSYNEQFF
>TRBJ1-2|-|TRBV6-5|-
TGTGCCAGCAGTTACGAGGGCCATGGCTACACCTTC
CASSYEGHGYTF
>TRBJ1-2|-|TRBV6-1|-
TGTGCCAGCAGTCAGGGGAACTATGGCTACACCTTC
CASSQGNYGYTF
>TRBJ2-5|TRBD1|TRBV15|-
TGTGCCACCAGCAGAGATTTCGACAGGGTTGGCGAGACCCAGTACTTC
CATSRDFDRVGETQYF
>TRBJ2-3|-|TRBV5-4|-
TGTGCCAGCAGCTTGGATCAGGGAAGGTCGAATACGCAGTATTTT
CASSLDQGRSNTQYF
>TRBJ1-5|TRBD1|TRBV29-1|-
TGCAGCGTCGCCACCGGGACAGGGGTGAATCAGCCCCAGCATTTT
CSVATGTGVNQPQHF
>TRBJ1-1|-|TRBV6-5|-
TGTGCCAGCAGCCCCCTAGCGGCCTCTGTTACTGAAGCTTTCTTT
CASSPLAASVTEAFF
>TRBJ2-5|-|TRBV7-6|-
TGTGCCAGCAGCGTACAAGAGACCCAGTACTTC
CASSVQETQYF
>TRBJ1-1|-|TRBV6-5|-
TGTGCCAGCAGTTACGCAGGGGTAGGCCTTGAAGCTTTCTTT
CASSYAGVGLEAFF
>TRBJ1-4|-|TRBV15|-
TGTGCCACCAGCAGAGATCGGGAAGAAAAACTGTTTTTT
CATSRDREEKLFF
>TRBJ1-4|-|TRBV5-1|few
TGCGCCAGCAGCTTGGGGGCGCGGGGTGAAAAACTGTTTTTT
CASSLGARGEKLFF
>TRBJ1-2|TRBD1|TRBV19|-
TGTGCCAGTAGAGACAGGGGGCGAGAAGGCTACACCTTC
CASRDRGREGYTF
>TRBJ1-2|TRBD1|TRBV27|-
TGTGCCAGCAGTTTTTTTCCGGGACAGAGAGATGGCTACACCTTC
CASSFFPGQRDGYTF
>TRBJ1-2|-|TRBV12-5|-
TGTGCTAGTGGTTTCGCGGGGGGGGTTGATGGCTACACCTTC
CASGFAGGVDGYTF
>TRBJ1-6|TRBD1|TRBV19|-
TGTGCCACACCGGGACAGGGGGAATCACCCCTCCACTTT
CATPGQGESPLHF
>TRBJ2-3|TRBD2|TRBV5-1|-
TGCGCCAGCAGGACTAGCGGCACAGATACGCAGTATTTT
CASRTSGTDTQYF
>TRBJ2-3|-|TRBV6-6|few
TGTGCCAGCAGTAAGACGACAGACACAGATACGCAGTATTTT
CASSKTTDTDTQYF
>TRBJ1-2|TRBD1|TRBV29-1|few
TGCAGCGTTACAGGGGAGGACTATGGCTACACCTTC
CSVTGEDYGYTF
>TRBJ2-1|TRBD2|TRBV6-4|-
TGTGCCAGCAGTGACGCACCCCTAGCGGGGGGCTGGAATGAGCAGTTCTTC
CASSDAPLAGGWNEQFF
>TRBJ2-1|-|TRBV7-2|once
TGTGCCAGCAGCTTAGCGTGGCGGGCCAATGAGCAGTTCTTC
CASSLAWRANEQFF
>TRBJ1-1|TRBD1|TRBV2|-
TGTGCCAGCAGTCAACAGGGGGGCACTGAAGCTTTCTTT
CASSQQGGTEAFF
>TRBJ1-2|-|TRBV29-1|-
TGCAGCGTTGTGCAACAGGGCTGGCGAGGCTACACCTTC
CSVVQQGWRGYTF
>TRBJ1-2|-|TRBV11-2|-
TGTGCCAGCAGCTTATTGGGGGCGGGCTACACCTTC
CASSLLGAGYTF
>TRBJ2-7|-|TRBV6-1|-
TGTGCCAGCAGCCACTACGAGCAGTACTTC
CASSHYEQYF
>TRBJ2-1|TRBD1|TRBV7-9|once
TGTGCCAGCAGCTGGCGGGACAGGGGGATAGATGAGCAGTTCTTC
CASSWRDRGIDEQFF